Here is one T cell receptor (beta chain) with its context. Its specificity is unknown. Some clones are missing from TCRdb's copy, which holds only in-frame ones; the method was immunoSEQ multiplex PCR. The sample holds under 7,000 clones, around 70% seen once. The tumor samples were collected prior to definitive surgery or chemotherapy. CDR3 length equals 14 residues. The V end was cut by 5 bases, the J end by 5 bases, with 15 bases between. CDR1 and CDR2 from the germline V gene are MDHEN and SYDVKM. This sample stems from a study of high-grade serous ovarian cancer treatment subgroups. Study findings and constraints: Only CDR3 was analyzed; CDR1 and CDR2 were not. Repertoire similarity ranged about 0.1 to 0.85 between tumors of one patient.

Sequencing was done on a sample of tumor tissue. This sequence originates from a human donor with high-grade serous ovarian cancer. The J gene is TRBJ1-1, the V gene TRBV28; D unresolved. DNA for the CDR3: TGTGCCAGCAGTCCCTATTGGGAGGGAACTGAAGCTTTCTTT. Translating it yields CASSPYWEGTEAFF.